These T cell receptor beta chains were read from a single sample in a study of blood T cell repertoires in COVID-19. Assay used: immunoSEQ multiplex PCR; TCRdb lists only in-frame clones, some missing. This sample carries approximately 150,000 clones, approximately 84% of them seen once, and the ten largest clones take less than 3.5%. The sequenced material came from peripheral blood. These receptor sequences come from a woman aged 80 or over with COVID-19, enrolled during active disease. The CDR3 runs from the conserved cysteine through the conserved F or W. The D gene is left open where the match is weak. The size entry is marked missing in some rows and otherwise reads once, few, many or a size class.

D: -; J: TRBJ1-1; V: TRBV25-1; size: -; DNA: TGTGCCAGCAGTGCCCCACAGGGTCACACTGAAGCTTTCTTT; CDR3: CASSAPQGHTEAFF
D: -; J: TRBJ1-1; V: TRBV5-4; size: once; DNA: TGTGCCAGCAGCCACCCGGACAGGAACACTGAAGCTTTCTTT; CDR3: CASSHPDRNTEAFF
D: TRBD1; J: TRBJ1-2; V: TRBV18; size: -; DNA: TGTGCCAGCTCACCACAGGGACAGGGGGCTTCTGGCTATGGCTACACCTTC; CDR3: CASSPQGQGASGYGYTF
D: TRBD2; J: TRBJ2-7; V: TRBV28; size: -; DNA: TGTGCCAGCAGTTTACTAGCGGGAGGGGGGGAGCAGTACTTC; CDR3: CASSLLAGGGEQYF
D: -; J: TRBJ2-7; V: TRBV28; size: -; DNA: TGTGCCAGCAGTTATTCGGGCGAGCAGTACTTC; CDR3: CASSYSGEQYF
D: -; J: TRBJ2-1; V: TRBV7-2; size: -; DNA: TGTGCCAGCAGCATTAATTATTACAATGAGCAGTTCTTC; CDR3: CASSINYYNEQFF
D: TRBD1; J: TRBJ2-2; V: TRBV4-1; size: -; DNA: TGCGCCAGCAGGTACCGGGACAGGGAAACCGGGGAGCTGTTTTTT; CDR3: CASRYRDRETGELFF
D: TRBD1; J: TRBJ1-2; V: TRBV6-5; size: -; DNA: TGTGCCAGCAGTCCAGACAGGGGGCGCGCCTACACCTTC; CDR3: CASSPDRGRAYTF
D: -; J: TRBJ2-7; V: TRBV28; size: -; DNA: TGTGCCAGCAGTTACACACAGGTCTTCTACGAGCAGTACTTC; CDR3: CASSYTQVFYEQYF
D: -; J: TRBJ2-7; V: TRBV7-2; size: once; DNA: TGTGCCAGCAGCCGACAATTACTTTACGAGCAGTACTTC; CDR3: CASSRQLLYEQYF
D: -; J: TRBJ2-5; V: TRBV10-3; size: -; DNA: TGTGCCATCAGTGAGTCGAATCCTAGCCTCCCAGAGACCCAGTACTTC; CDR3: CAISESNPSLPETQYF
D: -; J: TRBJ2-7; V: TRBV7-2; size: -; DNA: TGTGCCAGCAGCAAGGGACAAGTTATCTCCTACGAGCAGTACTTC; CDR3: CASSKGQVISYEQYF
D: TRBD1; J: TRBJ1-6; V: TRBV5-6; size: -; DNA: TGTGCCAGCAGCACGCCAATCCGGGACAGTCGATCACCCCTCCACTTT; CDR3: CASSTPIRDSRSPLHF
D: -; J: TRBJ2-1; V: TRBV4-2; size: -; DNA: TGTGCCAGCAGCCGCCAGGTTCGACCCCCACCCAATGAGCAGTTCTTC; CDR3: CASSRQVRPPPNEQFF
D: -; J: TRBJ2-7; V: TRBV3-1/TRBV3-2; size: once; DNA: TGTGCCAGCAAGGAGGGGGGGAGACCTACGGAGCAGTACTTC; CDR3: CASKEGGRPTEQYF
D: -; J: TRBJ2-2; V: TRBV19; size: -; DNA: TGTGCCAGTAGTATCCTCTCCGCGAACACCGGGGAGCTGTTTTTT; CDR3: CASSILSANTGELFF